This entry describes one T cell receptor (beta chain). The germline gives CDR1 MNHEY, CDR2 SMNVEV (reference sequence). The CDR3 loop spans 16 amino acids. Trimming shortened V by 2 bases and J by 1 base, and 12 bases separated the two germline ends. Measured with immunoSEQ multiplex PCR; TCRdb has only the in-frame clones, and not every one. Of fewer than 250,000 clones in the sample, roughly 80% are singletons; the top ten hold 15% to 20%. These data are taken from a study of blood T cell repertoires in COVID-19. Source material: peripheral blood. The chain couples TRBV27 to TRBJ1-5, with D maybe TRBD1 (5 bases). This clonotype was obtained from a man aged 30 to 39 with active or convalescent COVID-19. CDR3 in amino acids: CASSLLGVKSNQPQHF. The CDR3 DNA sequence: TGTGCCAGCAGTTTACTAGGGGTTAAGAGCAATCAGCCCCAGCATTTT.